Here is one T cell receptor (beta chain) with its context. In the authors' methods: Estimation of nucleated cell counts relied on the amplification of reference gene primers. Clones were sequenced by immunoSEQ multiplex PCR, and TCRdb holds only the in-frame ones, with some missing. Clone size and the V and J calls come from that table; the DNA yielded D and trimming. This sample has a few hundred thousand clones; 80% to 90% occur once, and the top ten carry about 1.5%. There are 15 residues in the CDR3. V shed 6 bases and J shed 0 bases, with 12 bases lying between them. Looked up from germline, CDR1 is PRHDT and CDR2 is FYEKMQ (reference sequence). The data derive from a study of blood T cell repertoires in COVID-19. Study details: Specimens from acute and convalescent COVID-19 originated in the United States, Italy and Spain. Sources were T cells, B-cell-depleted T cells, or PBMCs; the material itself was cDNA or gDNA.

Specimen: peripheral blood. The rearrangement uses TRBV13 and TRBJ2-1; D is uncertain. This TCR derives from a woman in her forties who had recovered from COVID-19. The CDR3 nucleotides are TGTGCCAGCAGTTTTAGCAGAAGCTCCTACAATGAGCAGTTCTTC. It translates to CASSFSRSSYNEQFF.